The 24 T cell receptor beta chains reported below all come from one sample, sequenced in a study of blood T cell repertoires in COVID-19. The method was immunoSEQ multiplex PCR; TCRdb's version includes in-frame clones alone and lacks a portion of them. Of over 150,000 clones in the sample, over 75% were seen once. The sample consisted of PBMCs or T cells enriched from blood (not recorded which). Receptors were obtained from a woman between 45 and 65 years old who had recovered from COVID-19.

The chain employs TRBV5-5 and TRBJ2-1; TRBD2 aligns across 8 bases. CDR1 is SGHKS, CDR2 YYEKEE, per germline (reference sequence). This CDR3 is built from 15 residues. Trimming removed 3 bases from V and 6 bases from J; junction bases left unmatched: 8. The CDR3 here is CASSWAGTRGNEQFF. CDR3 nucleotides: TGTGCCAGCAGCTGGGCCGGGACTAGAGGCAATGAGCAGTTCTTC.

This clone appeared once. The CDR3 loop reads CASSSDRGVQPQHF. CDR3 bases: TGTGCCAGCAGTTCGGACAGGGGTGTTCAGCCCCAGCATTTT. This rearrangement joins TRBV6-5 to TRBJ1-5, with 9 bases matching TRBD1. Germline CDR1 MNHEY, CDR2 SVGAGI. Trimming removed 4 bases from V and 6 bases from J; junction bases left unmatched: 4. The CDR3 sequence is 14 residues long.

This clone was counted once. CDR3 region: CASSPGYLKNEQFF. The CDR3 nucleotides are TGTGCCAGCAGCCCCGGGTACCTTAAAAATGAGCAGTTCTTC. The chain joins TRBV5-8 to TRBJ2-1; D is unresolved. Trimming removed 4 bases from V and 7 bases from J, with 15 bases in between. Per the germline V gene, CDR1 is SGHTS and CDR2 is YDEGEE. The CDR3 totals 14 residues.

The V call is TRBV30, the J call TRBJ2-1; 8 bases line up with TRBD2. The CDR3 sequence is 15 residues long. Germline assignment: CDR1 GTSNPN and CDR2 SVGIG (reference sequence). The V segment lost 2 bases and the J segment 4 bases; nucleotides outside the gene matches: 7. For the CDR3, the DNA is TGTGCCTGGAGTAGCGGGAGACTCCGTTACAATGAGCAGTTCTTC. Translated, it gives CAWSSGRLRYNEQFF. The full variable domain, in which reference TRBV30 and TRBJ2-1 provide the parts outside the CDR3, is SQTIHQWPATLVQPVGSPLSLECTVEGTSNPNLYWYRQAAGRGLQLLFYSVGIGQISSEVPQNLSASRPQDRQFILSSKKLLLSDSGFYLCAWSSGRLRYNEQFFGPGTRLTVL.

J is TRBJ1-4 and V is TRBV28, with 7 bases fitting TRBD1. The junction had 13 bases not matched to a gene; V was cut back by 4 bases and J by 8 bases. CDR3 length: 16 amino acids. Germline CDR1 and CDR2: MDHEN and SYDVKM. The CDR3 region has the DNA TGTGCCAGCAGTTCAGCCCTACAGGGGATGTGGGAAAAACTGTTTTTT. This sequence encodes CASSSALQGMWEKLFF.

This rearrangement joins TRBV7-8 to TRBJ2-7, with 8 bases lining up with TRBD2. This CDR3 is built from 12 residues. J gave up 6 bases and V 5 bases, and 3 bases lay outside the gene matches. Per the germline V gene, CDR1 is SGHVS and CDR2 is FQNEAQ. This CDR3 is CASSPSGSEQYF. For the CDR3, the DNA is TGTGCCAGCAGCCCGAGCGGGAGCGAGCAGTACTTC.

V and J are TRBV5-1 and TRBJ2-7; 7 bases map to TRBD1. Germline CDR1 is SGHRS and CDR2 is YFSETQ. V lost 4 bases to trimming and J lost 5 bases; unmatched junction nucleotides: 9. This CDR3 has 14 amino acids. CDR3 coding DNA: TGCGCCAGCAGCCCTGCTACAGGGGTGAACGAGCAGTACTTC. It translates to CASSPATGVNEQYF.

The chain combines TRBV29-1 with TRBJ2-1, with TRBD2 identical over 7 bases. The CDR3 totals 16 residues. Germline V gives CDR1 SQVTM, CDR2 ANQGSEA. Unmatched junction bases numbered 21, after V lost 7 bases and J lost 9 bases. This chain's CDR3 is CSAQLRGGTNFREQFF. The CDR3 DNA follows: TGCAGCGCCCAACTGCGGGGCGGGACTAATTTTCGTGAGCAGTTCTTC.

The chain's CDR3 is CASSLKGGVDTEAFF. The CDR3 DNA sequence: TGTGCCAGCAGCTTAAAGGGAGGGGTGGACACTGAAGCTTTCTTT. J is TRBJ1-1 and V is TRBV5-4; possibly TRBD1 for D (5 bases). Germline V gene lookup returns CDR1 SGHNT and CDR2 YYREEE (reference sequence). The CDR3 totals 15 residues. V gave up 2 bases and J gave up 3 bases, with 14 bases separating them.

The chain joins TRBV7-9 to TRBJ2-7, with D perhaps matching TRBD2 (6 bases). The CDR3 contains 15 residues. V was pared by 8 bases and J by 1 base, with 18 bases between. Per the germline V gene, CDR1 is SEHNR and CDR2 is FQNEAQ (reference sequence). The CDR3 here is CASGYNRGGSYEQYF. The CDR3 DNA follows: TGTGCCAGCGGATACAATAGGGGAGGATCCTACGAGCAGTACTTC.

This sequence joins TRBV7-9 and TRBJ2-7; 8 nucleotides align to TRBD2. Per germline, CDR1 SEHNR and CDR2 FQNEAQ (reference sequence). This CDR3 region has 15 residues. V lost 2 bases to trimming and J lost 2 bases; unmatched junction nucleotides: 5. CDR3 loop: CASSLREGITYEQYF. CDR3 coding DNA: TGTGCCAGCAGCTTACGGGAGGGGATCACCTACGAGCAGTACTTC.

V and J are TRBV7-9 and TRBJ2-3; D is unclear. Germline V gives CDR1 SEHNR, CDR2 FQNEAQ (reference sequence). Trimming took off 5 bases at V and 6 bases at J, with 18 bases between the two ends. The CDR3 is made up of 15 amino acids. Here the CDR3 reads CASSVFSGRADTQYF. CDR3 DNA sequence: TGTGCCAGCAGCGTCTTCTCTGGGCGCGCGGATACGCAGTATTTT.

This chain uses TRBV21-1 with TRBJ2-7; the table names TRBD2, a call not compared with the DNA. TRBV21-1 is shown as a pseudogene. The CDR3 totals 18 residues. The CDR3 region has the DNA TGTGCCAGCAGCCGAACCGGGACTAGCGGGGGAAGCTCCTACGAGCAGTACTTC. Its protein is CASSRTGTSGGSSYEQYF.

The chain links TRBV9 to TRBJ2-7; 7 nucleotides match TRBD1. This CDR3 spans 18 amino acids. The germline gives CDR1 SGDLS, CDR2 YYNGEE. Trimming removed 3 bases from V and 7 bases from J; junction bases left unmatched: 22. The CDR3 DNA sequence: TGTGCCAGCAGCGCGAGAGGGGGCCCGGACAGCGACCGGGGTGAGCAGTACTTC. The encoded protein is CASSARGGPDSDRGEQYF.

The genes are TRBV5-6 and TRBJ1-2, with D uncertain. The CDR3 has 18 amino acids. V was clipped by 1 base and J by 0 bases, with 19 bases between them. Germline assignment: CDR1 SGHDT and CDR2 YYEEEE. The CDR3 DNA reads as TGTGCCAGCAGCTTGTTCCTACAAGACTCCACCTCTAACTATGGCTACACCTTC. Its protein is CASSLFLQDSTSNYGYTF.

The V gene is TRBV5-4, the J gene TRBJ1-6; D ambiguous. From germline, CDR1 is SGHNT and CDR2 YYREEE (reference sequence). Trimming pared 4 bases from V and 8 bases from J, leaving 13 bases between. The CDR3 has 14 residues. DNA of the CDR3: TGTGCCAGCAGCCGTCGACTTGCCGATTCACCCCTCCACTTT. It yields the protein CASSRRLADSPLHF. The full variable domain, with the rest looked up from reference TRBV5-4 and TRBJ1-6, is ETGVTQSPTHLIKTRGQQVTLRCSSQSGHNTVSWYQQALGQGPQFIFQYYREEENGRGNFPPRFSGLQFPNYSSELNVNALELDDSALYLCASSRRLADSPLHFGNGTRLTVT.

This clone appeared a single time. The chain employs TRBV6-1 and TRBJ2-7, with D unresolved. V was shortened by 0 bases and J by 3 bases, with 6 bases between the two germline ends. The CDR3 consists of 13 residues. From germline, CDR1 is MNHNS and CDR2 SASEGT. The CDR3 nucleotides are TGTGCCAGCAGTGAAGCTGCTAACTACGAGCAGTACTTC. Translating gives CASSEAANYEQYF.

In DNA, the CDR3 is TGTGCCAGCAGAAAAGGGGTAGCGGGATTATCCTACGAGCAGTACTTC. Translated, it gives CASRKGVAGLSYEQYF. This sequence joins TRBV27 and TRBJ2-7; 8 bases fit TRBD2. The germline CDR1 and CDR2 sequences are MNHEY and SMNVEV (reference sequence). Germline trimming cut 6 bases from V and 1 base from J; bases unmatched to any gene: 11. CDR3 size: 16 residues.

This clone turned up a few times. The chain uses TRBV19 and TRBJ1-2; possibly TRBD1 for D (6 bases). The germline CDR1 and CDR2 sequences are LNHDA and SQIVND (reference sequence). The CDR3 spans 15 residues. The V end was cut by 5 bases, the J end by 1 base, with 14 bases between. CDR3 DNA: TGTGCCAGTAGTCCCCCCGGACAGTTTAACTATGGCTACACCTTC. As protein: CASSPPGQFNYGYTF.

The V call is TRBV4-1, the J call TRBJ2-1; 7 bases are a match to TRBD1. The CDR3 sequence is 17 residues long. Germline V CDR1 and CDR2: MGHRA, YSYEKL. J was trimmed by 2 bases and V by 5 bases; bases with no gene match: 12. CDR3 sequence reads: CASSFSPGTAAYNEQFF. The CDR3 coding sequence is TGCGCCAGCAGCTTCAGCCCGGGGACAGCCGCCTACAATGAGCAGTTCTTC.

J is TRBJ2-4 and V is TRBV28; TRBD1 is a possible D gene (7 bases). CDR1 is MDHEN and CDR2 is SYDVKM in the germline V gene. Trimming stripped 11 bases from V and 0 bases from J, with 17 bases between. This CDR3 spans 15 amino acids. This chain's CDR3 is CAGQAAGIAKNIQYF. The CDR3 coding sequence is TGTGCCGGACAGGCGGCGGGGATAGCCAAAAACATTCAGTACTTC.

This chain connects TRBV7-9 to TRBJ2-5; 8 nucleotides line up with TRBD2. J was trimmed by 5 bases and V by 4 bases; bases with no gene match: 9. The germline gives CDR1 SEHNR, CDR2 FQNEAQ (reference sequence). The CDR3 runs to 15 residues. The CDR3 reads CASSSRSGGRETQYF. The CDR3 coding sequence is TGTGCCAGCAGCTCCAGGAGCGGGGGCCGGGAGACCCAGTACTTC.

This chain joins TRBV27 and TRBJ2-3; 9 bases fit TRBD2. The V segment lost 3 bases and the J segment 5 bases; nucleotides outside the gene matches: 6. The germline V gene encodes CDR1 MNHEY and CDR2 SMNVEV (reference sequence). This CDR3 region has 15 residues. CDR3 nucleotide sequence: TGTGCCAGCAGTTTGGCGGGACTAGCAAAAGATACGCAGTATTTT. It codes for CASSLAGLAKDTQYF.

The chain joins TRBV4-2 to TRBJ1-6; 7 bases agree with TRBD1. Unmatched junction bases numbered 3, after V lost 1 base and J lost 6 bases. Germline CDR1 and CDR2: LGHNA and YNFKEQ. This CDR3 spans 15 amino acids. The DNA of the CDR3 is TGTGCCAGCAGCCAAGGGACAGGCGTTAATTCACCCCTCCACTTT. Translating it yields CASSQGTGVNSPLHF.